This TCR beta chain stems from a study of control samples from healthy donors and cancer patients (dated by TCRdb to between 2020 and 2021). The germline V gene gives CDR1 as MNHNS and CDR2 as SASEGT. V is pruned by 2 bases and J by 14 bases, leaving 4 bases of the junction without a gene match. From cysteine to phenylalanine, the CDR3 is 12 amino acids long. Here the CDR3 DNA is all that survives: 36 bases in frame from base 1. The library relied on the immunoSEQ multiplex PCR assay. In TCRdb, the immuneACCESS table is reduced to in-frame sequences with V and J assigned. These tables do not hold every clone; where another copy was compared, an unresolved V gene accounts for under half, and the others remain unexplained. For this sample the table gives about 160,000 clones, of which 90% to 95% were detected only once. The top ten constitute roughly 6.2% of the sample. Of note for this clone: This clone's antigen is unknown. Nothing much larger sits one base from this clone, and base qualities are not available.

The sequenced material came from blood. This receptor was taken from a man aged 18 to 35 in good health. In this chain, TRBV6-1 is recombined with TRBJ1-5; the junction holds 9 bases that match TRBD1. The CDR3 amino acid sequence is: CASSETRQGEHF. DNA sequence: TGTGCCAGCAGTGAAACCCGACAGGGGGAGCATTTT.